These 26 T cell receptor beta chains share one sample of origin, sequenced in a study of breast tumors, draining lymph nodes, adjacent tissues. Axillary draining lymph nodes of breast cancer patients supplied the node samples. TCRdb recomputed calls from the multiplex PCR reads with MiXCR, one row per CDR3 protein. The sample records 150,000 to 200,000 distinct CDR3 sequences, approximately 33% being singletons. Sequencing used axillary lymph node tissue. Source of these receptors: a female donor with breast cancer. Some clones in this sample may be carry-over from other donors' samples.

This chain uses TRBV11-3 with TRBJ2-3; a weak D match, TRBD1 (6 bases). The J call may be faulty, since TRBJ1-5 better matches the DNA end. Germline V gene sequence: CDR1 SGHNT, CDR2 YENEEA. The CDR3 runs to 16 residues. Written as DNA, the CDR3 is TGTGCCAGCAGCTCGTATAACCAGGGCAGGACAGATACGCAGCATTTT. It specifies CASSSYNQGRTDTQHF.

This rearrangement joins TRBV15 to TRBJ1-6; D is ambiguous. The germline V gene has CDR1 LNHNV and CDR2 YYDKDF (reference sequence). The CDR3 consists of 14 residues. Deletions cut 6 bases from V and 0 bases from J, with 6 bases between. CDR3 region: CATSWSSYNSPLHF. In DNA form, the CDR3 reads TGTGCCACCAGTTGGAGCTCCTATAATTCACCCCTCCACTTT.

The chain is built from TRBV11-2 and TRBJ2-7; 9 nucleotides align to TRBD1. Germline V gene lookup returns CDR1 SGHAT and CDR2 FQNNGV. Trimming removed 4 bases from V and 5 bases from J; junction bases left unmatched: 9. The CDR3 extends over 15 amino acids. CDR3 sequence reads: CASSSTGTGFNEQYF. Written as DNA, the CDR3 is TGTGCCAGCAGCTCAACCGGGACAGGGTTCAACGAGCAGTACTTC.

Ten or more counts support this clonotype. This chain links TRBV6-5 with TRBJ2-3; the match to TRBD2 covers 7 bases. Germline V lookup: CDR1 MNHEY, CDR2 SVGAGI. Unmatched junction bases numbered 19, after V lost 7 bases and J lost 3 bases. The CDR3 extends over 18 amino acids. The CDR3 nucleotides are TGTGCCAGCACTCGGGGGGACCTGCTACTAGTAGAGACAGATACGCAGTATTTT. This translates into CASTRGDLLLVETDTQYF.

Ten or more counts support this clonotype. The chain combines TRBV12-3 or TRBV12-4 with TRBJ2-1; D call uncertain. There are 15 residues in the CDR3. Between the trimmed V and J ends, which lost 5 bases and 3 bases, there was a span of 14 bases. For the CDR3, the DNA is TGTGCCAGCAGTCCCGAGGCCCGAAACTACAATGAGCAGTTCTTC. Translated, it gives CASSPEARNYNEQFF.

The chain employs TRBV19 and TRBJ2-1; D may correspond to TRBD1 or TRBD2 (5 bases each). The length of the CDR3 is 14 residues. Germline V CDR1 and CDR2: LNHDA, SQIVND (reference sequence). The V end was cut by 5 bases, the J end by 4 bases, with 12 bases between. The CDR3 DNA follows: TGTGCCAGTAGTGTTTCGGGGCGTTACAATGAGCAGTTCTTC. It encodes CASSVSGRYNEQFF.

This chain connects TRBV7-6 to TRBJ2-1, with 11 nucleotides matching TRBD2. CDR3 length: 18 residues. Looked up from germline, CDR1 is SGHVS and CDR2 is FNYEAQ. The V segment lost 4 bases and the J segment 12 bases; nucleotides outside the gene matches: 20. In nucleotides, the CDR3 is TGTGCCAGCAGCTCCGCAGTTTTAGCGGGGGGGCGGAGAGATACGCAGTTCTTC. Translated: CASSSAVLAGGRRDTQFF.

This clonotype came up many times. CDR3 DNA sequence: TGTGCCACTACGGCGGGGAGCGCTTTTTATGGCTACACCTTC. This sequence encodes CATTAGSAFYGYTF. The chain is built from TRBV19 and TRBJ1-2, with no clear D. This CDR3 spans 14 amino acids. V dropped 10 bases and J dropped 5 bases, with 20 bases sitting between them. Per the germline V gene, CDR1 is LNHDA and CDR2 is SQIVND (reference sequence).

At least ten counts were recorded for this clonotype. The chain carries TRBV24-1 and TRBJ2-5; 7 nucleotides line up with TRBD1. With V trimmed by 4 bases and J by 1 base, 8 bases remained unmatched. This CDR3 region has 16 residues. CDR1 and CDR2 from the germline V gene are KGHDR and SFDVKD. CDR3 bases: TGTGCCACCAGTGAAGTAACAGGGGCCCCCCAAGAGACCCAGTACTTC. Amino acids: CATSEVTGAPQETQYF.

About this clonotype itself: A junction end diverges from the germline sequence, so it may reflect a read error. V usage is TRBV5-1 and J usage is TRBJ1-1; D is perhaps TRBD1 (5 bases). The CDR3 is 13 residues long. Per germline, CDR1 SGHRS and CDR2 YFSETQ. DNA for the CDR3: TGCGCCAGTGCGATTCAGGGATACACTGACGCTTTCTTT. This sequence encodes CASAIQGYTDAFF.

This clonotype was recorded many times. V usage is TRBV30 and J usage is TRBJ1-3, with D unresolved. Trimming cost V 5 bases and J 0 bases, with 11 bases left between them. The CDR3 is 14 amino acids. Germline values: CDR1 GTSNPN, CDR2 SVGIG (reference sequence). The CDR3 region is CAWVRHISGNTIYF. Written as DNA, the CDR3 is TGTGCCTGGGTCCGACACATCTCTGGAAACACCATATATTTT.

This chain connects TRBV6-2 or TRBV6-3 to TRBJ2-7; D not resolved. Germline V gene data show CDR1 as MNHEY and CDR2 as SVGEGT. The CDR3 consists of 13 residues. V was shortened by 4 bases and J by 2 bases, with 9 bases between the two germline ends. The CDR3 here is CASSSQLTYEQYF. As DNA, the CDR3 is TGTGCCAGCAGTTCCCAACTTACCTACGAGCAGTACTTC.

The chain combines TRBV10-3 with TRBJ2-7, with a possible D match to TRBD2 (6 bases). Trimming left V 4 bases short and J 1 base short, with 11 bases between. CDR1 and CDR2 (germline): ENHRY, SYGVKD. The CDR3 contains 14 residues. For the CDR3, the DNA is TGTGCCATCAGTGGGCTGGGGGGTTCCTACGAGCAGTACTTC. Encoded protein: CAISGLGGSYEQYF.

In the case of this clonotype: An end of the junction differs from the germline gene, which may be a read error. The genes are TRBV7-3 and TRBJ2-6; 9 nucleotides line up with TRBD1. CDR1 and CDR2 from the germline V gene are SGHTA and FQGTGA. The length of the CDR3 is 17 residues. The CDR3 protein is CAWSAGTGISGASVLTF. In DNA form, the CDR3 reads TGTGCCTGGAGTGCCGGGACAGGGATCTCTGGGGCCAGCGTCCTGACTTTC. The variable domain in full, with the rest retrieved from reference TRBV7-3 and TRBJ2-6, is GAGVSQTPSNKVTEKGKYVELRCDPISGHTALYWYRQSLGQGPEFLIYFQGTGAADDSGLPNDRFFAVRPEGSVSTLKIQRTERGDSAVYLCAWSAGTGISGASVLTFGAGSRLTVL.

This clonotype occurred many times. This chain joins TRBV19 and TRBJ1-6; D not certain. The CDR3 has 14 amino acids. CDR1 LNHDA and CDR2 SQIVND come from the germline V gene (reference sequence). Between the trimmed V and J ends, which lost 5 bases and 8 bases, there was a span of 13 bases. The CDR3 protein is CASSHLAGDSPLHF. CDR3 DNA: TGTGCCAGTAGTCACCTCGCTGGCGATTCACCCCTCCACTTT.

The J gene is TRBJ2-1, the V gene TRBV6-2 or TRBV6-3, with 8 bases identical to TRBD2. Germline trimming cut 2 bases from V and 4 bases from J; bases unmatched to any gene: 7. CDR1 and CDR2 (germline): MNHEY, SVGEGT. The CDR3 is 16 amino acids. CDR3 bases: TGTGCCAGCAGTTACGCGAGCGGGAGTAGGTACAATGAGCAGTTCTTC. Its translation is CASSYASGSRYNEQFF.

In its sample, this clonotype was seen a few times. This sequence joins TRBV11-2 and TRBJ2-2, with 8 nucleotides matching TRBD2. Germline trimming cut 5 bases from V and 8 bases from J; bases unmatched to any gene: 10. CDR3 length: 15 residues. The germline V gene encodes CDR1 SGHAT and CDR2 FQNNGV. In DNA, the CDR3 is TGTGCCAGCAGCGTGCGGGGGGTAGCTATGGGGGAGCTGTTTTTT. Protein product: CASSVRGVAMGELFF.

V and J are TRBV9 and TRBJ2-1; D is possibly TRBD1 (5 bases). Germline assignment: CDR1 SGDLS and CDR2 YYNGEE. The CDR3 has 16 amino acids. Between the trimmed V and J ends, which lost 4 bases and 0 bases, there was a span of 14 bases. This CDR3 reads CASSPGKGLSYNEQFF. The CDR3 nucleotides are TGTGCCAGCAGCCCAGGGAAAGGGCTCTCCTACAATGAGCAGTTCTTC.

This clonotype has a count of ten or more. The CDR3 reads CASSLTSGGTEQYF. The DNA of the CDR3 is TGTGCCAGCAGCTTGACCAGCGGGGGGACCGAGCAGTACTTC. The chain couples TRBV5-8 to TRBJ2-7; 9 nucleotides agree with TRBD2. The V gene's germline CDR1 is SGHTS and CDR2 YDEGEE. The V segment lost 1 base and the J segment 6 bases; nucleotides outside the gene matches: 5. The CDR3 length is 14 residues.

As concerns this clonotype: Since a much larger clone is just one base distant, this may be a read error. The DNA is left out, because the CDR3 cannot be placed on it with certainty; the CDR3 is given as TCRdb lists it. V and J are TRBV3-1 and TRBJ2-2; TRBD2, as called in the table, went unchecked against the DNA. Germline V gene sequence: CDR1 LGHDT, CDR2 YNNKEL (reference sequence). The length of the CDR3 is 19 amino acids, counting both ends. The CDR3 loop reads CASSQEWFGGGADTGELSF.

This clonotype was seen once. This sequence joins TRBV15 and TRBJ2-3, with 7 nucleotides matching TRBD2. V shed 8 bases, J shed 12 bases, and the junction held 14 bases outside the gene matches. Per the germline V gene, CDR1 is LNHNV and CDR2 is YYDKDF (reference sequence). The CDR3 consists of 13 residues. The CDR3 DNA follows: TGTGCCACCGGAGCGGGGTACAAAAATTACCAGTATTTT. Protein sequence: CATGAGYKNYQYF.

At least ten counts were recorded for this clonotype. The J gene is TRBJ2-6, the V gene TRBV20-1; D not resolved. Germline V lookup: CDR1 DFQATT, CDR2 SNEGSKA (reference sequence). The CDR3 has 15 amino acids. V shed 5 bases and J shed 0 bases, with 11 bases lying between them. The CDR3 DNA sequence: TGCAGTGCTTTCGGCGGAAGCTCTGGGGCCAACGTCCTGACTTTC. This gives the protein CSAFGGSSGANVLTF.

The genes are TRBV20-1 and TRBJ2-1; 8 bases are shared with TRBD2. The CDR3 has 16 amino acids. V shed 0 bases, J shed 3 bases, and the junction held 7 bases outside the gene matches. The germline V gene encodes CDR1 DFQATT and CDR2 SNEGSKA (reference sequence). The CDR3 loop reads CSAREVLSGVYNEQFF. The CDR3 DNA sequence: TGCAGTGCTAGAGAAGTCCTTAGCGGGGTCTACAATGAGCAGTTCTTC.

This clonotype came up a few times. The chain recombines TRBV20-1 with TRBJ1-2; 7 bases align to TRBD1. CDR1 DFQATT and CDR2 SNEGSKA come from the germline V gene (reference sequence). The CDR3 has 13 amino acids. The V segment lost 0 bases and the J segment 5 bases; nucleotides outside the gene matches: 3. The CDR3 region is CSARDEGAYGYTF. CDR3 DNA sequence: TGCAGTGCTAGAGATGAGGGGGCGTATGGCTACACCTTC.

The chain links TRBV18 to TRBJ1-2; the match to TRBD1 covers 7 bases. Germline V gives CDR1 KGHSH, CDR2 LQKENI. V was clipped by 2 bases and J by 3 bases; unmatched bases: 12. The CDR3 extends over 17 amino acids. The CDR3 is CASSPTSRQGSDYGYTF. For the CDR3, the DNA is TGTGCCAGCTCACCAACTTCGAGACAGGGTTCCGACTATGGCTACACCTTC. The full variable domain, rest sourced from reference TRBV18 and TRBJ1-2, is NAGVMQNPRHLVRRRGQEARLRCSPMKGHSHVYWYRQLPEEGLKFMVYLQKENIIDESGMPKERFSAEFPKEGPSILRIQQVVRGDSAAYFCASSPTSRQGSDYGYTFGSGTRLTVV.

Notes on this clonotype: This may be a read error: a much more frequent sequence differs by one nucleotide. The chain uses TRBV6-5 and TRBJ1-4, with D possibly TRBD1 on 6 matching bases. The CDR3 sequence is 16 residues long. CDR1 is MNHEY and CDR2 is SVGAGI in the germline V gene. Here the CDR3 DNA reads TGTGCCAGCAGTAACTCGATAGGGGGGGTTGGGGAAAAACTGTTTTTT. It specifies CASSNSIGGVGEKLFF.